This T cell receptor beta chain was obtained from a study of T cells in Graves' hyperthyroidism and ophthalmopathy. V trimming: 2 bases; J trimming: 6 bases; junction bases outside the gene matches: 3. The CDR3 has 15 amino acids. This clonotype showed up just a few times. TCR beta CDR3 sequences were amplified from RNA transcripts. Using the HTBI primer set, a first-round RT-PCR was run on the TCR CDR3. TCRdb independently ran MiXCR on the multiplex PCR reads; one entry per CDR3 protein. The sample lists some 760,000 distinct CDR3 sequences, about 15% occurring once. The V call is TRBV12-3 or TRBV12-4, the J call TRBJ1-4; 10 bases match TRBD1. The sample consisted of blood. The receptor comes from a young woman with Graves' hyperthyroidism. CDR3 protein: CASSLFGTGDEKLFF. The CDR3 nucleotides read TGTGCCAGCAGTTTATTTGGGACAGGGGATGAAAAACTGTTTTTT.